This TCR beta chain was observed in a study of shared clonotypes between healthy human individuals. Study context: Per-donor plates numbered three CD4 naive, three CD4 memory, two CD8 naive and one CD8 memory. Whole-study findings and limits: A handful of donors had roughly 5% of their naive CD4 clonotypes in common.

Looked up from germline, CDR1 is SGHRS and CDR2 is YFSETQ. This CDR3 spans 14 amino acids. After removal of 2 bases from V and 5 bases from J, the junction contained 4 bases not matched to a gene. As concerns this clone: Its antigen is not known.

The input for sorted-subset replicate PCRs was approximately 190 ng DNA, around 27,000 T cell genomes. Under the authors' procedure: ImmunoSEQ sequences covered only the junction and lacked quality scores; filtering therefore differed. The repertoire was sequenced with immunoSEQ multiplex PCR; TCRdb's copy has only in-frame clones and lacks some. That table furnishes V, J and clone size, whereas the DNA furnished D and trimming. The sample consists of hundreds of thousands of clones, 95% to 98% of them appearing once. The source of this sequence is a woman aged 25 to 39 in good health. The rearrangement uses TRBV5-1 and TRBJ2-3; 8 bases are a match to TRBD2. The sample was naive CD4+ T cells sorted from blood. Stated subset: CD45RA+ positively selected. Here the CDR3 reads CASSLLAEQDTQYF. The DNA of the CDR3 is TGCGCCAGCAGCTTACTAGCGGAACAAGATACGCAGTATTTT.